These 27 T cell receptor beta chains share one sample of origin, sequenced in a study of blood T cell repertoires in COVID-19 (TCRdb year 2020). Preparation of the library involved the immunoSEQ multiplex PCR assay. TCRdb mirrors the immuneACCESS table, restricted to in-frame sequences. Some clones are absent from its copies; in checked studies, under half trace to an unresolved V gene, and the reason for the others is unknown. Within this sample are 250,000 to 350,000 clones, with 80% to 90% of them counted one time only. About 4.1% of the sample is taken by the ten largest. Material: PBMCs or T cells enriched from blood (not recorded which). The receptors were sampled from a woman younger than 45 who had recovered from COVID-19.

The chain is built from TRBV5-1 and TRBJ2-1; D may be TRBD2 (6 bases). Trimming cost V 5 bases and J 4 bases, with 16 bases left between them. The CDR3 contains 15 residues. Germline V gene data show CDR1 as SGHRS and CDR2 as YFSETQ. CDR3 in amino acids: CASRGGGARYNEQFF. The CDR3 coding sequence is TGCGCCAGCAGGGGTGGCGGGGCCAGGTACAATGAGCAGTTCTTC.

V and J are TRBV4-1 and TRBJ1-4; D is possibly TRBD1 (5 bases). Trimming cost V 6 bases and J 6 bases, with 11 bases left between them. Looked up from germline, CDR1 is MGHRA and CDR2 is YSYEKL. The CDR3 spans 13 residues. The CDR3 loop is CASRSPGDEKLFF. Here the CDR3 DNA reads TGCGCCAGCAGGTCCCCGGGGGATGAAAAACTGTTTTTT.

The chain couples TRBV2 to TRBJ2-5, with 11 bases lining up with TRBD2. V dropped 6 bases and J dropped 0; count of bases not matched to a gene: 15. Germline V CDR1 and CDR2: SNHLY, FYNNEI. The CDR3 loop spans 19 amino acids. Here the CDR3 reads CASRSLLLAGGLYQETQYF. CDR3 bases: TGTGCCAGCAGGAGCCTTCTCCTAGCGGGGGGCCTGTACCAAGAGACCCAGTACTTC. The full variable domain, in which reference TRBV2 and TRBJ2-5 provide the parts outside the CDR3, is EPEVTQTPSHQVTQMGQEVILRCVPISNHLYFYWYRQILGQKVEFLVSFYNNEISEKSEIFDDQFSVERPDGSNFTLKIRSTKLEDSAMYFCASRSLLLAGGLYQETQYFGPGTRLLVL.

This clone came up once. The V and J genes are TRBV5-1 and TRBJ2-7, with 9 bases lining up with TRBD1. Germline V CDR1 and CDR2: SGHRS, YFSETQ. The length of the CDR3 is 13 residues. Trimming cost V 2 bases and J 6 bases; bases outside gene matches: 3. The chain's CDR3 is CASSFGQGSEQYF. DNA for the CDR3: TGCGCCAGCAGCTTCGGACAGGGGAGCGAGCAGTACTTC.

Ten or more counts support this clone. The chain uses TRBV6-4 and TRBJ1-2; 8 bases line up with TRBD1. Germline lookup yields CDR1 MRHNA and CDR2 SNTAGT. The CDR3 consists of 14 residues. The V and J ends lost 6 bases and 7 bases, in that order; junction bases with no gene match: 10. The CDR3 DNA reads TGTGCCAGCAGCTTGGACAGGGAGAAATCTGGCTACACCTTC. Protein sequence: CASSLDREKSGYTF.

V is TRBV9 and J is TRBJ1-1; D not resolved. This CDR3 region has 15 residues. Deletions cut 4 bases from V and 4 bases from J, with 17 bases between. Looked up from germline, CDR1 is SGDLS and CDR2 is YYNGEE. The DNA for the CDR3 is TGTGCCAGCAGCCCCTCCCGGGGATACGGCACTGAAGCTTTCTTT. The encoded protein is CASSPSRGYGTEAFF.

The chain recombines TRBV28 with TRBJ2-3, with D perhaps TRBD2 (6 bases). V gave up 4 bases and J gave up 0 bases, with 14 bases separating them. This CDR3 region has 16 residues. CDR1 MDHEN and CDR2 SYDVKM come from the germline V gene. The CDR3: CASSSNGLPSTDTQYF. The DNA of the CDR3 is TGTGCCAGCAGTTCCAATGGACTACCGAGCACAGATACGCAGTATTTT.

V and J are TRBV7-8 and TRBJ2-1; D ambiguous. CDR1 and CDR2 from the germline V gene are SGHVS and FQNEAQ. The CDR3 contains 15 residues. V was pared by 5 bases and J by 0 bases, with 11 bases between. The CDR3 loop reads CASSGQLSSYNEQFF. As DNA, the CDR3 is TGTGCCAGCAGCGGGCAGCTGAGCTCCTACAATGAGCAGTTCTTC.

This chain joins TRBV11-1 and TRBJ2-1, with 8 bases identical to TRBD1. Germline CDR1 reads SGHAT; CDR2 reads FQDESV (reference sequence). This CDR3 is 13 amino acids long. V dropped 4 bases and J dropped 6; count of bases not matched to a gene: 2. CDR3: CASSSGQGNEQFF. CDR3 coding DNA: TGTGCCAGCAGCTCTGGACAGGGCAATGAGCAGTTCTTC.

The chain has TRBV4-1 and TRBJ1-5; D not certain. Looked up from germline, CDR1 is MGHRA and CDR2 is YSYEKL. Trimming removed 2 bases at V and 5 bases at J, with 13 bases between. This CDR3 has 15 amino acids. The CDR3 is CASSQRGSPYQPQHF. The CDR3 DNA reads as TGCGCCAGCAGCCAAAGAGGCAGCCCGTATCAGCCCCAGCATTTT.

V and J are TRBV7-8 and TRBJ2-4, with D possibly matching TRBD2 (6 bases). The CDR3 covers 22 residues. Germline CDR1 is SGHVS and CDR2 is FQNEAQ. Trimming took off 2 bases at V and 0 bases at J, with 29 bases between the two ends. The CDR3, as DNA: TGTGCCAGCAGCTTAAGGGGACGAGGAGGGGAAGGGTATGCTCTAGCCAAAAACATTCAGTACTTC. It is translated as CASSLRGRGGEGYALAKNIQYF.

This chain joins TRBV5-6 and TRBJ2-1, with D tentatively TRBD2 (6 bases). Per germline, CDR1 SGHDT and CDR2 YYEEEE. V lost 4 bases, J lost 13 bases, and 12 bases lay in between. This CDR3 spans 11 amino acids. The CDR3 DNA follows: TGTGCCAGCAGCACCCGGGGGATACAGTTCTTC. It encodes CASSTRGIQFF.

The V gene is TRBV27, the J gene TRBJ2-1, with 9 bases matching TRBD1. The CDR3 is 15 amino acids. V trimming: 3 bases; J trimming: 3 bases; junction bases outside the gene matches: 3. Germline CDR1 and CDR2: MNHEY and SMNVEV (reference sequence). The CDR3 nucleotides are TGTGCCAGCAGTTTTGGGGACAGGGTCTACAATGAGCAGTTCTTC. Translated, it gives CASSFGDRVYNEQFF.

V is TRBV5-6 and J is TRBJ1-5; TRBD1 matches at 10 bases. The CDR3 contains 17 residues. J gave up 6 bases and V 3 bases, and 12 bases lay outside the gene matches. Germline CDR1 and CDR2: SGHDT and YYEEEE. The CDR3 region is CASSSTPGQGTGQPQHF. CDR3 nucleotides: TGTGCCAGCAGCTCCACCCCGGGACAGGGGACGGGTCAGCCCCAGCATTTT. The full variable domain, rest sourced from reference TRBV5-6 and TRBJ1-5, is DAGVTQSPTHLIKTRGQQVTLRCSPKSGHDTVSWYQQALGQGPQFIFQYYEEEERQRGNFPDRFSGHQFPNYSSELNVNALLLGDSALYLCASSSTPGQGTGQPQHFGDGTRLSIL.

The chain uses TRBV7-9 and TRBJ1-1; the D gene is possibly TRBD1 (5 bases). Germline CDR1 reads SEHNR; CDR2 reads FQNEAQ (reference sequence). The CDR3 spans 15 residues. V lost 2 bases and J 5 bases, leaving 15 bases between the germline ends. The CDR3 region has the DNA TGTGCCAGCAGCTTACACCCCGACAGACAGACTGAAGCTTTCTTT. It specifies CASSLHPDRQTEAFF.

The chain joins TRBV28 to TRBJ1-5, with TRBD1 identical over 8 bases. This CDR3 is 15 amino acids long. Trimming cost V 6 bases and J 1 base; bases outside gene matches: 5. Germline V gene data show CDR1 as MDHEN and CDR2 as SYDVKM. The CDR3 here is CASRPTGVSNQPQHF. In nucleotides, the CDR3 is TGTGCCAGCAGACCGACAGGGGTAAGCAATCAGCCCCAGCATTTT.

The chain recombines TRBV7-8 with TRBJ2-2; TRBD2 matches 13 bases. With V trimmed by 2 bases and J by 6 bases, 3 bases remained unmatched. The CDR3 runs 16 residues. Germline lookup yields CDR1 SGHVS and CDR2 FQNEAQ. The chain's CDR3 is CASSLSTSGRAGELFF. CDR3 nucleotides: TGTGCCAGCAGCTTATCTACTAGCGGGAGGGCCGGGGAGCTGTTTTTT.

This clone was seen a single time. V gene TRBV5-1 combines with J gene TRBJ2-1; D is possibly TRBD2 (6 bases). CDR3 length: 14 residues. Per the germline V gene, CDR1 is SGHRS and CDR2 is YFSETQ. V lost 0 bases and J 7 bases, leaving 11 bases between the germline ends. The CDR3 spells CASSLEAEGNEQFF. The CDR3 DNA sequence: TGCGCCAGCAGCTTGGAGGCGGAGGGGAATGAGCAGTTCTTC.

This clone was observed a handful of times. This chain links TRBV7-6 with TRBJ1-1; 7 nucleotides align to TRBD1. The CDR3 consists of 14 residues. V lost 2 bases and J lost 4; bases outside the gene matches: 4. Germline loops: CDR1 SGHVS, CDR2 FNYEAQ. CDR3: CASSLTDRATEAFF. The CDR3 DNA follows: TGTGCCAGCAGCTTAACAGACAGGGCCACTGAAGCTTTCTTT.

The gene calls are TRBV27 and TRBJ2-3; tentative D call: TRBD1 (6 bases). In germline, CDR1 is MNHEY, CDR2 SMNVEV (reference sequence). Trimming cost V 2 bases and J 4 bases, with 10 bases left between them. The CDR3 spans 14 residues. The CDR3 sequence: CASSLGGSPDTQYF. The CDR3 DNA reads as TGTGCCAGCAGTTTAGGGGGCAGTCCAGATACGCAGTATTTT.

The J gene is TRBJ2-1, the V gene TRBV5-4; TRBD2 might be the D (6 bases). Trimming shortened V by 2 bases and J by 7 bases, and 16 bases separated the two germline ends. The length of the CDR3 is 15 residues. Germline CDR1 is SGHNT and CDR2 is YYREEE (reference sequence). The CDR3 loop reads CASSLGGSPINEQFF. In nucleotides, the CDR3 is TGTGCCAGCAGCTTAGGAGGGAGCCCGATTAATGAGCAGTTCTTC.

V gene TRBV12-5 combines with J gene TRBJ1-3; D possibly corresponds to TRBD1 (6 bases). CDR1 and CDR2 from the germline V gene are LGHNT and FRNRAP. V was trimmed by 4 bases and J by 8 bases, leaving 15 bases between them. This CDR3 is 14 amino acids long. The CDR3 region has the DNA TGTGCTAGTGGTTGGGGGGGCCCGGGGGACACCATATATTTT. Amino acid sequence: CASGWGGPGDTIYF.

CDR3 amino acids: CASSRIDEKLFF. DNA of the CDR3: TGTGCCAGCAGCCGAATCGATGAAAAACTGTTTTTT. The J gene is TRBJ1-4, the V gene TRBV7-8, with D hard to call. Deletions cut 5 bases from V and 6 bases from J, with 7 bases between. Germline V gene lookup returns CDR1 SGHVS and CDR2 FQNEAQ. This CDR3 comprises 12 residues.

This clone was seen a few times. V usage is TRBV10-3 and J usage is TRBJ1-4, with 10 bases fitting TRBD1. This CDR3 spans 13 amino acids. In germline, CDR1 is ENHRY, CDR2 SYGVKD. With 10 bases clipped from V and 7 bases from J, the junction kept 6 bases outside the gene matches. The CDR3 coding sequence is TGTGCCACCGGGGGGACAGGGGTTGAAAAACTGTTTTTT. This translates into CATGGTGVEKLFF.

The genes are TRBV5-1 and TRBJ1-1; TRBD1 matches 12 bases. Germline V gene sequence: CDR1 SGHRS, CDR2 YFSETQ. The CDR3 extends over 16 amino acids. Losses at the gene ends were 1 base for V and 5 bases for J; bases not matched to a gene: 6. This CDR3 is CASSLSGTGGRTEAFF. The CDR3 DNA is TGCGCCAGCAGCTTGTCTGGGACAGGGGGCAGGACTGAAGCTTTCTTT.

This clone was picked up one time. This chain connects TRBV7-2 to TRBJ2-7; 11 nucleotides agree with TRBD2. Unmatched junction bases numbered 5, after V lost 5 bases and J lost 2 bases. Germline assignment: CDR1 SGHTA and CDR2 FQGNSA. The CDR3 sequence is 15 residues long. The CDR3 bases are TGTGCCAGCAGCCCGGGACTAGCGGTCGCCTACGAGCAGTACTTC. Its protein product is CASSPGLAVAYEQYF.

The V and J genes are TRBV9 and TRBJ1-4, with a tentative D call TRBD1 (5 bases). Trimming removed 3 bases at V and 10 bases at J, with 19 bases between. In germline, CDR1 is SGDLS, CDR2 YYNGEE. This CDR3 has 15 residues. CDR3 protein: CASSAGGQGSGKLFF. The CDR3 DNA reads TGTGCCAGCAGCGCAGGTGGGCAGGGCTCGGGAAAACTGTTTTTT.